This is a list of T cell receptor beta chains from one sample in a study of blood T cells in healthy people across ages. TCRdb re-derived calls from the 5' RACE reads in MiXCR, one entry per CDR3 protein. The sample shows 600,000 to 800,000 distinct CDR3 sequences, more than 20% of them seen only once. The sequenced material came from blood. Every receptor here comes from a man between 70 and 80 years old in good health. The CDR3 runs from the conserved cysteine through the conserved F or W. The D gene is left open where the match is weak. Expanded clones get a size class; other rows say once, few or many, or leave the size out.

d_gene: -
abundance: -
v_gene: TRBV24-1
j_gene: TRBJ2-1
CDR3nt: TGTGCCACCAGTGATAAGAGCGGAAACTACAATGAGCAGTTCTTC
CDR3aa: CATSDKSGNYNEQFF

d_gene: TRBD1
abundance: -
v_gene: TRBV7-9
j_gene: TRBJ2-7
CDR3nt: TGTGCCAGCAGCTTAGATTTTGGGACAGGGGGTTACTACGAGCAGTACTTC
CDR3aa: CASSLDFGTGGYYEQYF

d_gene: -
abundance: -
v_gene: TRBV20-1
j_gene: TRBJ1-1
CDR3nt: TGCAGTGCTAGAGCCGCGGAGGAGGGAGTCGAAGCTTTCTTT
CDR3aa: CSARAAEEGVEAFF

d_gene: TRBD1
abundance: few
v_gene: TRBV7-2
j_gene: TRBJ2-5
CDR3nt: TGTGCCAGCAGCTTATACAGGGGAGAGACCCAGTACTTC
CDR3aa: CASSLYRGETQYF

d_gene: -
abundance: -
v_gene: TRBV6-4
j_gene: TRBJ1-4
CDR3nt: TGTGCCAGCAGTGAGTGCCTTGAAAAACTGTTTTTT
CDR3aa: CASSECLEKLFF

d_gene: TRBD1
abundance: -
v_gene: TRBV12-5
j_gene: TRBJ2-1
CDR3nt: TGTGCTAGTGGTTTGCCCCGACAGGGCCACAATGAGCAGTTCTTC
CDR3aa: CASGLPRQGHNEQFF

d_gene: TRBD2
abundance: few
v_gene: TRBV29-1
j_gene: TRBJ2-3
CDR3nt: TGCAGCGTCGGCCCCGGGAGGGCAGATACGCAGTATTTT
CDR3aa: CSVGPGRADTQYF

d_gene: TRBD1
abundance: -
v_gene: TRBV5-5
j_gene: TRBJ2-5
CDR3nt: TGTGCCAGCAGCTGGGGGACAGGCCTACAAGAGACCCAGTACTTC
CDR3aa: CASSWGTGLQETQYF

d_gene: TRBD2
abundance: -
v_gene: TRBV5-1
j_gene: TRBJ2-1
CDR3nt: TGCGCCAGCAGCTTGGCCGCGGGACTAGGGACCTACAGTGAGCAGTTCTTC
CDR3aa: CASSLAAGLGTYSEQFF

d_gene: TRBD2
abundance: few
v_gene: TRBV11-2
j_gene: TRBJ2-1
CDR3nt: TGTGCCAGCAGCGTAACTAGCGGGCCCTACAATGAGCAGTTCTTC
CDR3aa: CASSVTSGPYNEQFF

d_gene: TRBD1
abundance: few
v_gene: TRBV20-1
j_gene: TRBJ1-6
CDR3nt: TGCAGTGCTAGAGCCCGAGCAGAGACAGGGAATTCACCCCTCCACTTT
CDR3aa: CSARARAETGNSPLHF

d_gene: TRBD1
abundance: -
v_gene: TRBV25-1
j_gene: TRBJ1-5
CDR3nt: TGTGCCAGCAGATACCGGGACAGGGGAAGCAATCAGCCCCAGCATTTT
CDR3aa: CASRYRDRGSNQPQHF

d_gene: TRBD1
abundance: few
v_gene: TRBV28
j_gene: TRBJ2-7
CDR3nt: TGTGCCAGCTTTAACTTTCGGGACAGGGCCTACGAGCAGTACTTC
CDR3aa: CASFNFRDRAYEQYF

d_gene: -
abundance: -
v_gene: TRBV7-9
j_gene: TRBJ1-4
CDR3nt: TGTGCCAGCACCACAACGGTGGAGGGTAATGAAAAACTGTTTTTT
CDR3aa: CASTTTVEGNEKLFF

d_gene: TRBD1
abundance: few
v_gene: TRBV29-1
j_gene: TRBJ2-1
CDR3nt: TGCAGCGTCTCGGCTGGGACAGGGGCGGACAATGAGCAGTTCTTC
CDR3aa: CSVSAGTGADNEQFF

d_gene: -
abundance: -
v_gene: TRBV19
j_gene: TRBJ1-1
CDR3nt: TGTGCCAGTCAGGGAACTGAAGCTTTCTTT
CDR3aa: CASQGTEAFF

d_gene: -
abundance: few
v_gene: TRBV12-3/TRBV12-4
j_gene: TRBJ2-5
CDR3nt: TGTGCCAGCAGTTTAGGCTCGGCAGGGCGGGAGACCCAGTACTTC
CDR3aa: CASSLGSAGRETQYF

d_gene: -
abundance: few
v_gene: TRBV7-6
j_gene: TRBJ2-3
CDR3nt: TGTGCCCTGGGGGGTCGGGAGCTTAACACAGATACGCAGTATTTT
CDR3aa: CALGGRELNTDTQYF

d_gene: -
abundance: once
v_gene: TRBV28
j_gene: TRBJ1-1
CDR3nt: TGTGCCAGCAGGTTAGTGGGGTATGAAGCTTTCTTT
CDR3aa: CASRLVGYEAFF

d_gene: -
abundance: -
v_gene: TRBV7-9
j_gene: TRBJ1-5
CDR3nt: TGTGCCAGCAGCTCCACGGACAGTCAGCCCCAGCATTTT
CDR3aa: CASSSTDSQPQHF

d_gene: -
abundance: few
v_gene: TRBV15
j_gene: TRBJ2-5
CDR3nt: TGTGCCACCAGCAGAGACCGTTTAGCGAGGGAGACCCAGTACTTC
CDR3aa: CATSRDRLARETQYF

d_gene: -
abundance: few
v_gene: TRBV10-3
j_gene: TRBJ2-1
CDR3nt: TGTGCCATCACGAAGGGGACCGAGGCTTACAATGAGCAGTTCTTC
CDR3aa: CAITKGTEAYNEQFF

d_gene: -
abundance: few
v_gene: TRBV6-6
j_gene: TRBJ2-5
CDR3nt: TGTGCCAGCAGTTACGGGTCTAGCTTGGAGACCCAGTACTTC
CDR3aa: CASSYGSSLETQYF

d_gene: -
abundance: -
v_gene: TRBV5-4
j_gene: TRBJ1-1
CDR3nt: TGTGCCAGCAGCCCCTCTACGAACACTGAAGCTTTCTTT
CDR3aa: CASSPSTNTEAFF

d_gene: -
abundance: -
v_gene: TRBV29-1
j_gene: TRBJ2-7
CDR3nt: TGCAGCGTCGACGACTCTTCCTACGAGCAGTACTTC
CDR3aa: CSVDDSSYEQYF

d_gene: TRBD1
abundance: many
v_gene: TRBV20-1
j_gene: TRBJ2-1
CDR3nt: TGCAGTGCTAGGGAACCTACAGGGGAATCCTACAATGAGCAGTTCTTC
CDR3aa: CSAREPTGESYNEQFF

d_gene: TRBD1
abundance: few
v_gene: TRBV3-1
j_gene: TRBJ1-6
CDR3nt: TGTGCCAGCAGCCAAGTTGGGACAGGGATTAATTCACCCCTCCACTTT
CDR3aa: CASSQVGTGINSPLHF

d_gene: TRBD1
abundance: -
v_gene: TRBV20-1
j_gene: TRBJ1-5
CDR3nt: TGCAGTGGCGGGACAGGGATTAGCAATCAGCCCCAGCATTTT
CDR3aa: CSGGTGISNQPQHF

d_gene: -
abundance: -
v_gene: TRBV29-1
j_gene: TRBJ2-3
CDR3nt: TGCAGCGTTGAACTTATGCAGGGATACACAGATACGCAGTATTTT
CDR3aa: CSVELMQGYTDTQYF

d_gene: -
abundance: -
v_gene: TRBV7-2
j_gene: TRBJ1-2
CDR3nt: TGTGCCAGCAGCCCCGACGGTAACAAGTTTCGTGGCTACACCTTC
CDR3aa: CASSPDGNKFRGYTF

d_gene: TRBD1
abundance: -
v_gene: TRBV20-1
j_gene: TRBJ2-1
CDR3nt: TGCAGTGCTAGCAGGGGGCTGGAGTCGGAAATTCAACGGAATGAGCAGTTCTTC
CDR3aa: CSASRGLESEIQRNEQFF

d_gene: -
abundance: -
v_gene: TRBV2
j_gene: TRBJ2-7
CDR3nt: TGTGCCAGCAGTGAAGGGGAGGTCCTCCGTGGCTACGAGCAGTACTTC
CDR3aa: CASSEGEVLRGYEQYF

d_gene: TRBD1
abundance: few
v_gene: TRBV29-1
j_gene: TRBJ1-1
CDR3nt: TGCAGCGTTGACCGGACAGGGGGCGCCGTGGGCACTGAAGCTTTCTTT
CDR3aa: CSVDRTGGAVGTEAFF

d_gene: TRBD2
abundance: many
v_gene: TRBV10-3
j_gene: TRBJ2-7
CDR3nt: TGTGCCATCAGTGAGCCACCTAGCGGGGGGTTTGGCGAGCAGTACTTC
CDR3aa: CAISEPPSGGFGEQYF

d_gene: TRBD2
abundance: -
v_gene: TRBV25-1
j_gene: TRBJ2-1
CDR3nt: TGTGCCAGCAGTGAAGAACGTCTAGCGGGAGATCATGAGCAGTTCTTC
CDR3aa: CASSEERLAGDHEQFF

d_gene: -
abundance: -
v_gene: TRBV6-5
j_gene: TRBJ2-2
CDR3nt: TGTGCCAGCAGTTCTTGGGAGTTCGACGGGGAGCTGTTTTTT
CDR3aa: CASSSWEFDGELFF

d_gene: TRBD2
abundance: few
v_gene: TRBV10-2
j_gene: TRBJ2-3
CDR3nt: TGCGCCAGCAGTGAGGGACTAGCGGGCTTCACAGATACGCAGTATTTT
CDR3aa: CASSEGLAGFTDTQYF

d_gene: -
abundance: many
v_gene: TRBV7-2
j_gene: TRBJ1-6
CDR3nt: TGTGCCAGCAGCTTAGCGGGGAGGAACGTTCCCAATTCACCCCTCCACTTT
CDR3aa: CASSLAGRNVPNSPLHF

d_gene: -
abundance: -
v_gene: TRBV12-3/TRBV12-4
j_gene: TRBJ1-4
CDR3nt: TGTGCCAGCACTGAAACTAATGAAAAACTGTTTTTT
CDR3aa: CASTETNEKLFF

d_gene: TRBD1
abundance: few
v_gene: TRBV7-8
j_gene: TRBJ2-2
CDR3nt: TGTGCCAGCTACTCCACAGGGGGGTCTGTCACCGGGGAGCTGTTTTTT
CDR3aa: CASYSTGGSVTGELFF

d_gene: TRBD2
abundance: -
v_gene: TRBV28
j_gene: TRBJ2-5
CDR3nt: TGTGCCAGCAGTTCCCTCGGGGGGGAGACCCAGTACTTC
CDR3aa: CASSSLGGETQYF

d_gene: TRBD2
abundance: many
v_gene: TRBV5-1
j_gene: TRBJ2-3
CDR3nt: TGCGCCAGCAGCTTGCGGCTAGCGGGAGGAGATACGCAGTATTTT
CDR3aa: CASSLRLAGGDTQYF

d_gene: -
abundance: -
v_gene: TRBV20-1
j_gene: TRBJ2-1
CDR3nt: TGCAGTGCCCCGGGGGGGACAGGGAGAGACAATGAGCAGTTCTTC
CDR3aa: CSAPGGTGRDNEQFF

d_gene: -
abundance: few
v_gene: TRBV3-1
j_gene: TRBJ2-1
CDR3nt: TGTGCCAGCAGCCAAGATGTAACAGCCCCCAATGAGCAGTTCTTC
CDR3aa: CASSQDVTAPNEQFF

d_gene: -
abundance: many
v_gene: TRBV2
j_gene: TRBJ1-1
CDR3nt: TGTGCCAGCAGTGTAGAGGAGAACACTGAAGCTTTCTTT
CDR3aa: CASSVEENTEAFF

d_gene: -
abundance: -
v_gene: TRBV12-3/TRBV12-4
j_gene: TRBJ2-5
CDR3nt: TGTGCCAGCAGCCGCCAGCGGGTGACCCAGTACTTC
CDR3aa: CASSRQRVTQYF